This note documents a single TCR beta chain sequence. Germline V gene lookup returns CDR1 SQVTM and CDR2 ANQGSEA. V lost 4 bases to trimming and J lost 4 bases, with 12 bases between them. This CDR3 region has 13 residues. This entry belongs to a study of T cells after somatic rescue of genetic block. This table comes from immunoSEQ multiplex PCR, and its TCRdb copy is limited to in-frame clones, with some not included. The sample shows around 100,000 clones, 80% to 95% of them seen only once. The clonotype was recovered from a woman younger than 30. The chain joins TRBV29-1 to TRBJ2-3; D unclear. Material: peripheral blood mononuclear cells (PBMCs). This CDR3 is CSVGHLNSDTQYF. CDR3 DNA: TGCAGCGTTGGACACCTTAACTCAGATACGCAGTATTTT.